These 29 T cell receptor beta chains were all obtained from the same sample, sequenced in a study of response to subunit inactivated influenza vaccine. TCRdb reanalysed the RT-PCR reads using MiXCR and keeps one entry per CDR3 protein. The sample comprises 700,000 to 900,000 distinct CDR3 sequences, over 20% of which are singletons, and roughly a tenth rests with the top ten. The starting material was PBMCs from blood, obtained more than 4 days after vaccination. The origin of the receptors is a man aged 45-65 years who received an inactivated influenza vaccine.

In DNA form, the CDR3 reads TGCAGTGCTAGAGTAGCGGGGGGGAAAACCGGGGAGCTGTTTTTT. It encodes CSARVAGGKTGELFF. The J gene is TRBJ2-2, the V gene TRBV20-1, with 11 bases fitting TRBD2. With 1 base clipped from V and 5 bases from J, the junction kept 3 bases outside the gene matches. This CDR3 contains 15 residues. The germline CDR1 and CDR2 sequences are DFQATT and SNEGSKA (reference sequence).

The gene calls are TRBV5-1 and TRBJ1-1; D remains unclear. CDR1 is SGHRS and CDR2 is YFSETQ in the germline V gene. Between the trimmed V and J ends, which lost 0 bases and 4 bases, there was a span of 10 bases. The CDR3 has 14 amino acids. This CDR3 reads CASSLGITLTEAFF. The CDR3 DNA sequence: TGCGCCAGCAGCTTGGGCATTACCCTCACTGAAGCTTTCTTT.

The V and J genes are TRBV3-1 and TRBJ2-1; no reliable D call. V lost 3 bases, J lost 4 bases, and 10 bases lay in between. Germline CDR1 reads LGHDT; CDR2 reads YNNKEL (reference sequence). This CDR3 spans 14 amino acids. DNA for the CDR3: TGTGCCAGCAGCCAGGACGGGCCGTACAATGAGCAGTTCTTC. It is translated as CASSQDGPYNEQFF.

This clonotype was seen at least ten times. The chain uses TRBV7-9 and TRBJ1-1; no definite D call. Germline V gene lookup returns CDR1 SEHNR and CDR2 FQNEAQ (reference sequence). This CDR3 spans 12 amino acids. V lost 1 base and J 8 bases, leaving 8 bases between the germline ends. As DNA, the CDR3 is TGTGCCAGCAGCTTAGATAGGTTCGAAGCTTTCTTT. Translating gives CASSLDRFEAFF.

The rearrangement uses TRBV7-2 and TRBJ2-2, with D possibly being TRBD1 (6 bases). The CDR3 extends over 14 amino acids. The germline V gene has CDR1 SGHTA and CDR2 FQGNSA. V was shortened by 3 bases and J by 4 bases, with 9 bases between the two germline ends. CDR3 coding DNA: TGTGCCAGCAGCTTTCAGGGGCTCACCGGGGAGCTGTTTTTT. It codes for CASSFQGLTGELFF. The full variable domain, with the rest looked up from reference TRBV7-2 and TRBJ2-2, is GAGVSQSPSNKVTEKGKDVELRCDPISGHTALYWYRQSLGQGLEFLIYFQGNSAPDKSGLPSDRFSAERTGGSVSTLTIQRTQQEDSAVYLCASSFQGLTGELFFGEGSRLTVL.

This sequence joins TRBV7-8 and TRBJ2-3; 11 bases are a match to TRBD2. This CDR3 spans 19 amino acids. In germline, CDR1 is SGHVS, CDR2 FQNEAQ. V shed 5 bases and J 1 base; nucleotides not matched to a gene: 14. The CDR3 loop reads CASSVTRIAGGRGTDTQYF. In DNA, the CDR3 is TGTGCCAGCAGCGTCACCCGAATAGCGGGAGGGCGGGGCACAGATACGCAGTATTTT.

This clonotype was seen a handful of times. CDR3: CATSDFKWGQGADEYQETQYF. The CDR3 coding sequence is TGTGCCACCAGTGATTTTAAGTGGGGACAGGGGGCGGACGAATACCAAGAGACCCAGTACTTC. This chain uses TRBV24-1 with TRBJ2-5, with TRBD1 matching 12 bases. V lost 1 base and J lost 0; bases outside the gene matches: 14. This CDR3 comprises 21 residues. CDR1 and CDR2 from the germline V gene are KGHDR and SFDVKD.

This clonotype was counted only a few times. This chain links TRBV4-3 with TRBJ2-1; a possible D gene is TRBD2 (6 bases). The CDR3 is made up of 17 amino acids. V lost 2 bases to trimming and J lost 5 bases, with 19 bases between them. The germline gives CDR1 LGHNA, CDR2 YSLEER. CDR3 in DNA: TGCGCCAGCAGCCAATGGCCGGCGGGAAATATAGACAATGAGCAGTTCTTC. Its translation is CASSQWPAGNIDNEQFF.

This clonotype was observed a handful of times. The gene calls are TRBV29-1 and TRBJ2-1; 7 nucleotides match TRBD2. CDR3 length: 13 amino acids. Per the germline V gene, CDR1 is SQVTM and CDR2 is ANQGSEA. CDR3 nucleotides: TGCAGTGTCGGGGAGGGCCAACGCAATGAGCAGTTCTTC. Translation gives CSVGEGQRNEQFF.

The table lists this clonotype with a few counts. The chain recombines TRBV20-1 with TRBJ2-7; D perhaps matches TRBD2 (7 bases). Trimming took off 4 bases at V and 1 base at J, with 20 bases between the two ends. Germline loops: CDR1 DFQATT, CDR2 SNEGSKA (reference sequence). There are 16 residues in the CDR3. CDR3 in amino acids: CSAKRGGGGTSYEQYF. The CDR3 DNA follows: TGCAGTGCTAAACGCGGGGGCGGCGGCACTTCCTACGAGCAGTACTTC.

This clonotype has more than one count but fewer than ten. The CDR3 sequence: CASSTSGGFQETQYF. DNA of the CDR3: TGTGCCAGCAGCACTAGCGGGGGGTTCCAAGAGACCCAGTACTTC. V gene TRBV12-3 or TRBV12-4 combines with J gene TRBJ2-5; the match to TRBD2 covers 12 bases. CDR3 length equals 15 residues. The V segment lost 6 bases and the J segment 1 base; nucleotides outside the gene matches: 3.

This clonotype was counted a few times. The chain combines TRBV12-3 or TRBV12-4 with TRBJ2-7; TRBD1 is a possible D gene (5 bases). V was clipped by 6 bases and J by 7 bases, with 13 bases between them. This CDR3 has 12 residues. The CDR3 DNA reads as TGTGCCAGCAGAGACGGATGGACAGAGCAGTACTTC. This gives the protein CASRDGWTEQYF.

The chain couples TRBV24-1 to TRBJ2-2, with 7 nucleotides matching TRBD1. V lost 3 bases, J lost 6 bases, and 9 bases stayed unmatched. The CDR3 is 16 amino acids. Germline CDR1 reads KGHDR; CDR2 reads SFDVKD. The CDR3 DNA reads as TGTGCCACCAGTGATGCACCACAGGGGAAGGCCGGGGAGCTGTTTTTT. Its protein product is CATSDAPQGKAGELFF.

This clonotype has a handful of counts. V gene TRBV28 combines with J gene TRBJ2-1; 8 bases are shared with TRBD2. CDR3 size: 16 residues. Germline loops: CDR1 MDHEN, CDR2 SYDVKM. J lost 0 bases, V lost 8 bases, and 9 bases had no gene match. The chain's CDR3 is CASGPAGTSSYNEQFF. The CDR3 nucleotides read TGTGCCAGCGGGCCTGCCGGGACTAGCTCCTACAATGAGCAGTTCTTC.

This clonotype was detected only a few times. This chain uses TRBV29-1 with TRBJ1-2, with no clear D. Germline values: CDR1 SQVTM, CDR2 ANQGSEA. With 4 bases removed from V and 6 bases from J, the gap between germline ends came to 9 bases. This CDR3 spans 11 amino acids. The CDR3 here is CSVVVQDGYTF. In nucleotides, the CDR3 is TGCAGCGTTGTGGTGCAGGATGGCTACACCTTC. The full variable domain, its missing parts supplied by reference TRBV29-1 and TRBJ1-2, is SAVISQKPSRDICQRGTSLTIQCQVDSQVTMMFWYRQQPGQSLTLIATANQGSEATYESGFVIDKFPISRPNLTFSTLTVSNMSPEDSSIYLCSVVVQDGYTFGSGTRLTVV.

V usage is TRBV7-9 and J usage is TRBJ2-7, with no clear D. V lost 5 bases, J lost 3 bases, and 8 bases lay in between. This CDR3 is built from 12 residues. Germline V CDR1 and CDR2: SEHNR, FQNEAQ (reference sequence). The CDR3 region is CASSRLLYEQYF. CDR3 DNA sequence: TGTGCCAGCAGCCGGTTGCTCTACGAGCAGTACTTC.

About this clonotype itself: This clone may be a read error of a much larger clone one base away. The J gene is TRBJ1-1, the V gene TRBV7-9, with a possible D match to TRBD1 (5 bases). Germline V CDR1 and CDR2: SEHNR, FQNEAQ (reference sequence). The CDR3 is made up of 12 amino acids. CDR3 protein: CASILVGEEAFF. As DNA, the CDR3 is TGTGCCAGCATCTTAGTGGGGGAAGAAGCTTTCTTT.

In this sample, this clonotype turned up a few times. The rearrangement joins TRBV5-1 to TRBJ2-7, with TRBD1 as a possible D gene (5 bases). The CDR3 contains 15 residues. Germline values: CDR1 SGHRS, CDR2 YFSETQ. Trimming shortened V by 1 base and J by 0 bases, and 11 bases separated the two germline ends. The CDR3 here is CASSLSTRDSYEQYF. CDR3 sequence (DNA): TGCGCCAGCAGCTTGTCTACCAGGGACTCCTACGAGCAGTACTTC.

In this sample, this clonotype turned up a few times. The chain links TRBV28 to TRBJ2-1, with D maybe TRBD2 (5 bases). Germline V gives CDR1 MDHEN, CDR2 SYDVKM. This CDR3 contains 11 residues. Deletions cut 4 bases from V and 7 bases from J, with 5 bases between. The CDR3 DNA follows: TGTGCCAGCAGTTGGAGGAATGAGCAGTTCTTC. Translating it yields CASSWRNEQFF.

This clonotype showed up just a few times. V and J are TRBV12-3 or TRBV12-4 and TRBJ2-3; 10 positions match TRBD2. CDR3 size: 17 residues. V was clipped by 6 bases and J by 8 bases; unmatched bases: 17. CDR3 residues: CASSPARGSGRIPTQYF. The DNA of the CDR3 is TGTGCCAGCAGCCCCGCAAGAGGTAGCGGGAGGATCCCTACGCAGTATTTT.

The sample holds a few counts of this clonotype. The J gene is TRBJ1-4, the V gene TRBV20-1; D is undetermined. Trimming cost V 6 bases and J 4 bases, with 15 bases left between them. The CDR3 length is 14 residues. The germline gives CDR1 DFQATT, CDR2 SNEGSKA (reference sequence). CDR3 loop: CSALPDGYNEKLFF. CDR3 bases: TGCAGTGCACTCCCCGACGGTTATAATGAAAAACTGTTTTTT.

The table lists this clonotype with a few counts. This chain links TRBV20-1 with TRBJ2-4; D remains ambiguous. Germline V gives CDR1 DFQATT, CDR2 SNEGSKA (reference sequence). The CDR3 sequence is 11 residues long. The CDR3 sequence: CRVLAKNIQYF. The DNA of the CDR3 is TGCAGAGTACTAGCCAAAAACATTCAGTACTTC.

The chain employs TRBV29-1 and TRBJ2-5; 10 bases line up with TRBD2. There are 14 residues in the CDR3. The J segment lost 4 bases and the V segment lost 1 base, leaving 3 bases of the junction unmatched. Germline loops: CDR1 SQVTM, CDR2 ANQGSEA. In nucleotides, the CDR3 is TGCAGCGTTGAAGGTGTAGCGGGGGGAGAGACCCAGTACTTC. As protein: CSVEGVAGGETQYF.

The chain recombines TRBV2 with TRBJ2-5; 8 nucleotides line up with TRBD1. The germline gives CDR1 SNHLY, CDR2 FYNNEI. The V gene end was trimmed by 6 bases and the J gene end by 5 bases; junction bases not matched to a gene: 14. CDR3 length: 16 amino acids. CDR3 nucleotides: TGTGCCAGCAGCTTCGGCAGGGGGCAGGTTCGGGAGACCCAGTACTTC. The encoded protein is CASSFGRGQVRETQYF.

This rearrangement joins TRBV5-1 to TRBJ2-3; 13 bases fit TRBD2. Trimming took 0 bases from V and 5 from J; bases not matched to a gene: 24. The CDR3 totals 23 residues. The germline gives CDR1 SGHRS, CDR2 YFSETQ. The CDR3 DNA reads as TGCGCCAGCAGCTTGGCCTTTCTTGTCGAGAGGACTAGCGGGGGAGCATTGGGAGATACGCAGTATTTT. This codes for CASSLAFLVERTSGGALGDTQYF.

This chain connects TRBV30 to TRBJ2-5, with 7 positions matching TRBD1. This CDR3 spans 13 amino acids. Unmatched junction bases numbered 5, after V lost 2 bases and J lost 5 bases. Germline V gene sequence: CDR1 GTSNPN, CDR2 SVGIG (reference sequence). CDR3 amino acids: CAWSISQGETQYF. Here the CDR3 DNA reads TGTGCCTGGAGTATTTCACAGGGGGAGACCCAGTACTTC.

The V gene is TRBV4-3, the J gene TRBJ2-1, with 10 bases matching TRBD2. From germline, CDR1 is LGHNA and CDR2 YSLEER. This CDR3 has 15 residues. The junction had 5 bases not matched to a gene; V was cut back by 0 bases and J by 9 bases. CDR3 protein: CASSQDWSGGAEQFF. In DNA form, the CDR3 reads TGCGCCAGCAGCCAAGATTGGAGCGGGGGGGCTGAGCAGTTCTTC.

The CDR3 here is CASRDSYRGLGTEAFF. In nucleotides, the CDR3 is TGTGCCAGCAGAGATTCTTACAGGGGGCTGGGCACTGAAGCTTTCTTT. J is TRBJ1-1 and V is TRBV6-2 or TRBV6-3; 9 bases agree with TRBD1. Germline V gene data show CDR1 as MNHEY and CDR2 as SVGEGT. Trimming took 6 bases from V and 4 from J; bases not matched to a gene: 12. The CDR3 contains 16 residues.

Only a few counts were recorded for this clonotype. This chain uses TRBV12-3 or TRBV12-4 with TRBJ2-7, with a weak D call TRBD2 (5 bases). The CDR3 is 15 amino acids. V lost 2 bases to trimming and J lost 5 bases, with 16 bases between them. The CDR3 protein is CASSLQVHWGDEQYF. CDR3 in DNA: TGTGCCAGCAGTTTACAAGTACACTGGGGAGACGAGCAGTACTTC.